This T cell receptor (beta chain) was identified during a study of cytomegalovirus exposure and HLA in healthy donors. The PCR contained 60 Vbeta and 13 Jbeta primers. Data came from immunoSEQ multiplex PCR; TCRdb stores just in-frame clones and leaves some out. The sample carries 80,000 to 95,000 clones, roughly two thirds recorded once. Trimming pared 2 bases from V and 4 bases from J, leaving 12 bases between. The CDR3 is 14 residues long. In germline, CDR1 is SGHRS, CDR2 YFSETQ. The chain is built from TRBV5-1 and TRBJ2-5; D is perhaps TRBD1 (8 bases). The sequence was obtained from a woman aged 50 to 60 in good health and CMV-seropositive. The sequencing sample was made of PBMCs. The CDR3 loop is CASSFTGGVETQYF. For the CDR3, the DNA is TGCGCCAGCAGCTTCACAGGGGGGGTAGAGACCCAGTACTTC.